A single sample gave rise to the 20 T cell receptor beta chains below, sequenced in a study of T cell responses to AZD1222 COVID-19 vaccine (dated by TCRdb to the early 2020s). The sample's time point label, in plain terms: baseline before first vaccination. What this sample's treatment or condition label stands for: meningococcal conjugate vaccine given as trial control. Library construction relied on the immunoSEQ multiplex PCR assay. TCRdb provides this immuneACCESS table in a form limited to in-frame rearrangements. Some clones are lacking; in checked studies, under half of them reflect an unresolved V gene, and why the rest are absent is not known. The sample has some 96,000 clones on record, more than 70% of them singletons. The ten biggest clones cover roughly 4.2% of the sample. Sequences were derived from peripheral blood, sampled on day 0 of MenACWY control vaccination. These receptor sequences come from an adult in good health.

The CDR3 here is CASSPLPGASEQYF. CDR3 bases: TGTGCCAGCTCACCACTCCCGGGGGCAAGCGAGCAGTACTTC. This chain links TRBV18 with TRBJ2-7, with D perhaps being TRBD1 or TRBD2 (6 bases each). CDR3 length: 14 amino acids. The germline CDR1 and CDR2 sequences are KGHSH and LQKENI. V was cut by 1 base and J by 6 bases, with 13 bases left in between.

The gene calls are TRBV5-4 and TRBJ1-2, with D possibly being TRBD1 (6 bases). In germline, CDR1 is SGHNT, CDR2 YYREEE (reference sequence). V was trimmed by 4 bases and J by 7 bases, leaving 17 bases between them. The CDR3 is 14 residues long. CDR3 amino acids: CASSPGQKKGGYTF. CDR3 DNA sequence: TGTGCCAGCAGCCCCGGACAGAAAAAGGGTGGCTACACCTTC.

J is TRBJ1-2 and V is TRBV6-5; D is uncertain. CDR3 length equals 14 residues. Per the germline V gene, CDR1 is MNHEY and CDR2 is SVGAGI. V lost 6 bases to trimming and J lost 2 bases, with 13 bases between them. The CDR3: CASRPDTWNYGYTF. CDR3 sequence (DNA): TGTGCCAGCAGACCAGACACGTGGAACTATGGCTACACCTTC.

V usage is TRBV11-2 and J usage is TRBJ2-2; 7 nucleotides match TRBD2. The CDR3 is 19 residues long. Looked up from germline, CDR1 is SGHAT and CDR2 is FQNNGV. Unmatched junction bases numbered 12, after V lost 1 base and J lost 1 base. This chain's CDR3 is CASSLGARWQRGNTGELFF. CDR3 DNA: TGTGCCAGCAGCTTAGGGGCCCGGTGGCAGCGGGGGAACACCGGGGAGCTGTTTTTT.

The V gene is TRBV5-1, the J gene TRBJ2-6; D possibly corresponds to TRBD2 (6 bases). The length of the CDR3 is 17 residues. V was trimmed by 0 bases and J by 5 bases, leaving 15 bases between them. From germline, CDR1 is SGHRS and CDR2 YFSETQ. The CDR3 nucleotides read TGCGCCAGCAGCTTGGAAAGCCCGGGGAGGAGGGCCAACGTCCTGACTTTC. Protein: CASSLESPGRRANVLTF.

This clone was seen a handful of times. The same CDR3 also results from other DNA sequences found in this sample. The V call is TRBV7-2, the J call TRBJ2-5; tentatively, D is TRBD1 (6 bases). Per the germline V gene, CDR1 is SGHTA and CDR2 is FQGNSA. CDR3 length: 13 amino acids. V was cut by 3 bases and J by 3 bases, with 8 bases left in between. CDR3 region: CASSFAGEETQYF. The DNA for the CDR3 is TGTGCCAGCAGCTTTGCAGGGGAAGAGACCCAGTACTTC.

The gene calls are TRBV11-2 and TRBJ2-7; D unresolved. The CDR3 runs to 11 residues. Germline assignment: CDR1 SGHAT and CDR2 FQNNGV. V was shortened by 4 bases and J by 4 bases, with 5 bases between the two germline ends. The CDR3 reads CASSSQYEQYF. The CDR3 region has the DNA TGTGCCAGCAGCTCCCAGTACGAGCAGTACTTC.

This chain connects TRBV7-8 to TRBJ1-2; D may be TRBD1 (6 bases). Trimming pared 0 bases from V and 5 bases from J, leaving 16 bases between. From germline, CDR1 is SGHVS and CDR2 FQNEAQ. The CDR3 covers 16 residues. DNA for the CDR3: TGTGCCAGCAGCTTAGCGCGGGCGGGGGCCCGATATGGCTACACCTTC. Residues: CASSLARAGARYGYTF.

This clone appeared a few times. The DNA of the CDR3 is TGTGCCAGCAGCCCACCCGGTAGGTGGGATGGCTACACCTTC. Its protein product is CASSPPGRWDGYTF. The chain carries TRBV5-5 and TRBJ1-2, with D unclear. The CDR3 runs to 14 residues. Germline V gene data show CDR1 as SGHKS and CDR2 as YYEKEE (reference sequence). V lost 4 bases and J lost 6, with 16 bases in between. Together with reference TRBV5-5 and TRBJ1-2, the CDR3 gives the full variable domain: DAGVTQSPTHLIKTRGQQVTLRCSPISGHKSVSWYQQVLGQGPQFIFQYYEKEERGRGNFPDRFSARQFPNYSSELNVNALLLGDSALYLCASSPPGRWDGYTFGSGTRLTVV.

The chain carries TRBV16 and TRBJ1-5, with D possibly being TRBD1 (5 bases). V lost 1 base and J 2 bases, leaving 12 bases between the germline ends. The germline V gene encodes CDR1 KGHSY and CDR2 FQNENV. The CDR3 has 16 amino acids. This CDR3 reads CASSQFGGAGNQPQHF. The CDR3 coding sequence is TGTGCCAGCAGCCAATTTGGAGGGGCGGGCAATCAGCCCCAGCATTTT.

This rearrangement joins TRBV30 to TRBJ1-3, with D maybe TRBD1 (6 bases). The V gene lost 5 bases and the J gene lost 4 bases, with 15 bases spanning the gap. Germline CDR1 and CDR2: GTSNPN and SVGIG (reference sequence). The CDR3 is 14 residues long. The CDR3 sequence is CAWEQGIGGNTIYF. CDR3 nucleotide sequence: TGTGCCTGGGAACAGGGCATCGGAGGAAACACCATATATTTT. Complete variable domain (other parts from reference TRBV30 and TRBJ1-3): SQTIHQWPATLVQPVGSPLSLECTVEGTSNPNLYWYRQAAGRGLQLLFYSVGIGQISSEVPQNLSASRPQDRQFILSSKKLLLSDSGFYLCAWEQGIGGNTIYFGEGSWLTVV.

The chain joins TRBV24-1 to TRBJ2-5, with a tentative D call TRBD2 (5 bases). Trimming cost V 0 bases and J 1 base, with 8 bases left between them. In germline, CDR1 is KGHDR, CDR2 SFDVKD. The CDR3 consists of 15 residues. The chain's CDR3 is CATSDLGSAQETQYF. DNA of the CDR3: TGTGCCACCAGTGATTTGGGTAGCGCCCAAGAGACCCAGTACTTC.

The gene calls are TRBV18 and TRBJ1-3; D remains ambiguous. V was trimmed by 3 bases and J by 0 bases, leaving 18 bases between them. Germline CDR1 and CDR2: KGHSH and LQKENI. CDR3 length: 18 amino acids. This chain's CDR3 is CASSPTDSTVFSGNTIYF. Written as DNA, the CDR3 is TGTGCCAGCTCACCCACGGATTCCACGGTGTTCTCTGGAAACACCATATATTTT.

The rearrangement joins TRBV5-4 to TRBJ2-3, with a tentative D call TRBD2 (6 bases). CDR3 length: 15 residues. Between the trimmed V and J ends, which lost 3 bases and 4 bases, there was a span of 15 bases. Germline V gives CDR1 SGHNT, CDR2 YYREEE (reference sequence). CDR3 bases: TGTGCCAGCAGCTGGAGCGGAGGGGCCCCAGATACGCAGTATTTT. It encodes CASSWSGGAPDTQYF.

The rearrangement uses TRBV10-3 and TRBJ1-2; D might be TRBD1 (6 bases). V was shortened by 6 bases and J by 7 bases, with 15 bases between the two germline ends. In germline, CDR1 is ENHRY, CDR2 SYGVKD. There are 13 residues in the CDR3. CDR3 sequence reads: CAISPQGEGGYTF. In DNA, the CDR3 is TGTGCCATCAGCCCACAGGGAGAAGGTGGCTACACCTTC.

This rearrangement joins TRBV19 to TRBJ2-4, with D uncertain. This CDR3 has 16 amino acids. Per the germline V gene, CDR1 is LNHDA and CDR2 is SQIVND (reference sequence). Trimming stripped 3 bases from V and 0 bases from J, with 12 bases between. CDR3 sequence (DNA): TGTGCCAGTAGTATTTGGTCAGACATAGCCAAAAACATTCAGTACTTC. Translated: CASSIWSDIAKNIQYF. Drawing the rest from reference TRBV19 and TRBJ2-4, the complete variable domain is DGGITQSPKYLFRKEGQNVTLSCEQNLNHDAMYWYRQDPGQGLRLIYYSQIVNDFQKGDIAEGYSVSREKKESFPLTVTSAQKNPTAFYLCASSIWSDIAKNIQYFGAGTRLSVL.

The V gene is TRBV28, the J gene TRBJ1-5; D ambiguous. Germline V gene data show CDR1 as MDHEN and CDR2 as SYDVKM. The germline V and J ends were trimmed by 6 bases and 4 bases, with 7 bases remaining between them. The CDR3 contains 12 residues. CDR3 in amino acids: CASSLPNQPQHF. The CDR3 DNA reads as TGTGCCAGCAGCCTGCCTAATCAGCCCCAGCATTTT.

V usage is TRBV11-2 and J usage is TRBJ2-2; D perhaps matches TRBD2 (6 bases). CDR3 size: 14 residues. Germline CDR1 and CDR2: SGHAT and FQNNGV. Trimming removed 2 bases at V and 7 bases at J, with 11 bases between. CDR3 in DNA: TGTGCCAGCAGCTTACGGGGGACCGGCGGGGAGCTGTTTTTT. This gives the protein CASSLRGTGGELFF.

This CDR3 is CASSQANSNQPQHF. The CDR3 DNA is TGTGCCAGCAGTCAAGCGAATAGCAATCAGCCCCAGCATTTT. V is TRBV7-2 and J is TRBJ1-5; D unclear. Germline CDR1 and CDR2: SGHTA and FQGNSA. V was trimmed by 6 bases and J by 0 bases, leaving 9 bases between them. The CDR3 has 14 residues. The full variable domain, in which reference TRBV7-2 and TRBJ1-5 provide the parts outside the CDR3, is GAGVSQSPSNKVTEKGKDVELRCDPISGHTALYWYRQSLGQGLEFLIYFQGNSAPDKSGLPSDRFSAERTGGSVSTLTIQRTQQEDSAVYLCASSQANSNQPQHFGDGTRLSIL.

This rearrangement joins TRBV21-1 to TRBJ2-7; TRBD1 is taken as the D call from the table, unchecked against the DNA. TRBV21-1 is a known pseudogene. The CDR3 extends over 16 amino acids. The CDR3 reads CASSKKNRDTSYEQYF. The CDR3 bases are TGTGCCAGCAGCAAAAAGAATCGGGACACCTCCTACGAGCAGTACTTC.